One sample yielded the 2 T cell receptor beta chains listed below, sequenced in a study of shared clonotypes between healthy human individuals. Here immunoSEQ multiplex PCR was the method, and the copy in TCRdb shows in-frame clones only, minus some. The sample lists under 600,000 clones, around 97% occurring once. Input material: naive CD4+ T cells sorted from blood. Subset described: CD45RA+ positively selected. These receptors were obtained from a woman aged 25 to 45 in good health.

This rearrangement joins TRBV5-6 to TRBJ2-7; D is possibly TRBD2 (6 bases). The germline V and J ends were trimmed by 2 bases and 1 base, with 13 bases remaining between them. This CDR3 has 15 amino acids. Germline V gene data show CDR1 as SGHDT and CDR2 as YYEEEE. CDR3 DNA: TGTGCCAGCAGCTTTCTATTAGCGGAATCCTACGAGCAGTACTTC. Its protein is CASSFLLAESYEQYF.

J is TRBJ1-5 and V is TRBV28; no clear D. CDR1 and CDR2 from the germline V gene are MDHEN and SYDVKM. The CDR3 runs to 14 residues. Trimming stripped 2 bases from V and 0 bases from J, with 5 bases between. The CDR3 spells CASSLPYSNQPQHF. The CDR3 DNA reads TGTGCCAGCAGTTTACCTTATAGCAATCAGCCCCAGCATTTT.